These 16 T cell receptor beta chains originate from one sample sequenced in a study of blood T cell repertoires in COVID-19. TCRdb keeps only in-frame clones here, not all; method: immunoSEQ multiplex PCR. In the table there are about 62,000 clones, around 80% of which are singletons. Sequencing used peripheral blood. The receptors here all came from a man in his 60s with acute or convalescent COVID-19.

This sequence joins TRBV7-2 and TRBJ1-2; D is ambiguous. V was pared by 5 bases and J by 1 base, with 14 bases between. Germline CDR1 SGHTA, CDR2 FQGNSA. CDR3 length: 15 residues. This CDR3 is CASSPEGQLNYGYTF. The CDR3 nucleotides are TGTGCCAGCAGCCCAGAGGGCCAGCTTAACTATGGCTACACCTTC.

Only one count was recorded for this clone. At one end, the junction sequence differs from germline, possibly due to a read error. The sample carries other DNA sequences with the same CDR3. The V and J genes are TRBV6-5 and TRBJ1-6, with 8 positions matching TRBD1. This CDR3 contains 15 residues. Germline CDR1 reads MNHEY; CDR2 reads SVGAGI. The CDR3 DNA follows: TGCGCCAGCAGTTCCTCCGACAGGGGTAATTCACCCCTCCACTTT. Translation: CASSSSDRGNSPLHF.

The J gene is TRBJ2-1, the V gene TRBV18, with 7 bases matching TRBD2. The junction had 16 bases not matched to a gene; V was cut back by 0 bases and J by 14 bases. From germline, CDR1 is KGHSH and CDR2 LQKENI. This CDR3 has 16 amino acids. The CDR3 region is CASSPPSGGLKIWKFF. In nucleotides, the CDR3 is TGTGCCAGCTCACCACCCTCGGGAGGCCTAAAAATTTGGAAGTTCTTC.

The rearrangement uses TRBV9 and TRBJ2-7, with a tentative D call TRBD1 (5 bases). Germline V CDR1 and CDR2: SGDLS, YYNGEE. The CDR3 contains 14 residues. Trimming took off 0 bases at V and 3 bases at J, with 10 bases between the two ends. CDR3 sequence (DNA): TGTGCCAGCAGCGTAGCCCCCGACAGCTACGAGCAGTACTTC. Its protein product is CASSVAPDSYEQYF. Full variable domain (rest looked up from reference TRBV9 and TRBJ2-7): DSGVTQTPKHLITATGQRVTLRCSPRSGDLSVYWYQQSLDQGLQFLIQYYNGEERAKGNILERFSAQQFPDLHSELNLSSLELGDSALYFCASSVAPDSYEQYFGPGTRLTVT.

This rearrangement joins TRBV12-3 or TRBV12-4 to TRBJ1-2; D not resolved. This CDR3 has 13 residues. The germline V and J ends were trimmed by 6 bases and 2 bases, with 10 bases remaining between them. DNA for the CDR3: TGTGCCAGCAGCTACGGTGAAAACTATGGCTACACCTTC. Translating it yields CASSYGENYGYTF.

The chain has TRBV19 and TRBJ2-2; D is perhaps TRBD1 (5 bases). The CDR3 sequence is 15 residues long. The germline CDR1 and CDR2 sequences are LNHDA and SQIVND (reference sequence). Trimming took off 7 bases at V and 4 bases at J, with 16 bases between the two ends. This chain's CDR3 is CASNDDRRSTGELFF. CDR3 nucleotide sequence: TGTGCCAGTAACGACGACAGACGGTCCACCGGGGAGCTGTTTTTT. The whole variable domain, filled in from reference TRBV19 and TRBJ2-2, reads DGGITQSPKYLFRKEGQNVTLSCEQNLNHDAMYWYRQDPGQGLRLIYYSQIVNDFQKGDIAEGYSVSREKKESFPLTVTSAQKNPTAFYLCASNDDRRSTGELFFGEGSRLTVL.

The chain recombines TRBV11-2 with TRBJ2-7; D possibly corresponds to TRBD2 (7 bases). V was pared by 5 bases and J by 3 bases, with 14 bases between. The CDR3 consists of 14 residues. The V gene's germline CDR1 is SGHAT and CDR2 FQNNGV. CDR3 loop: CASSRGGGGYEQYF. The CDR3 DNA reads TGTGCCAGCAGCAGGGGCGGGGGCGGCTACGAGCAGTACTTC.

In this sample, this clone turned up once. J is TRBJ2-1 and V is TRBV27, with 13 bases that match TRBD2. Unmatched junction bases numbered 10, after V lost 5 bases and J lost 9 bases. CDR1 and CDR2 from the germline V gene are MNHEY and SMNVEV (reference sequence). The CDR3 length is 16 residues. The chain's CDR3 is CASSVGLAGVTAEQFF. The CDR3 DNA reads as TGTGCCAGCAGTGTAGGACTAGCGGGAGTGACGGCTGAGCAGTTCTTC.

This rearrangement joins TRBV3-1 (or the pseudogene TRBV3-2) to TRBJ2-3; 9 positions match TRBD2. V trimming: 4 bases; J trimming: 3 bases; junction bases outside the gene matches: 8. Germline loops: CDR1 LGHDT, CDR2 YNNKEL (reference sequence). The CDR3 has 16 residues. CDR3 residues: CASSRRLAGITDTQYF. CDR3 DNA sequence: TGTGCCAGCAGCCGACGGCTAGCGGGAATTACAGATACGCAGTATTTT.

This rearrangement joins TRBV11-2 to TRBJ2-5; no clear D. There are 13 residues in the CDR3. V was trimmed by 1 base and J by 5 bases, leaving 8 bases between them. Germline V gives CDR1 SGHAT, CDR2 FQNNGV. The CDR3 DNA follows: TGTGCCAGCAGCTTAGTCTCCGGGGAGACCCAGTACTTC. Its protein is CASSLVSGETQYF.

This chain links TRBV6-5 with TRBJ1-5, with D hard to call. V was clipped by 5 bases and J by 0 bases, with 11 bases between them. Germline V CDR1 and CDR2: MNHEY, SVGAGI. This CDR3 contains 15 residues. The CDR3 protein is CASSTSLNSNQPQHF. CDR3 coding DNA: TGTGCCAGCAGTACCTCTCTAAATAGCAATCAGCCCCAGCATTTT.

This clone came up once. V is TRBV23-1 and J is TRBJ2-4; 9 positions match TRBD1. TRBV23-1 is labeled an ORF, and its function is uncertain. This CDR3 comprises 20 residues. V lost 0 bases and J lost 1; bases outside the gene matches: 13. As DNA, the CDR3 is TGCGCCAGCAGTCAATCGTTAGGGACAGGGTACCAATCGGCCAAAAACATTCAGTACTTC. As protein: CASSQSLGTGYQSAKNIQYF.

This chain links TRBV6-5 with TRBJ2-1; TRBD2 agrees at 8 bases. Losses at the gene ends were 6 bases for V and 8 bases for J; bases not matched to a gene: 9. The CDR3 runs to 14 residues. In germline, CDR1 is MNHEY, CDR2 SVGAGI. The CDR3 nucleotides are TGTGCCAGCAGAGCCCCTCGCGGGAGGCATGAGCAGTTCTTC. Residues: CASRAPRGRHEQFF.

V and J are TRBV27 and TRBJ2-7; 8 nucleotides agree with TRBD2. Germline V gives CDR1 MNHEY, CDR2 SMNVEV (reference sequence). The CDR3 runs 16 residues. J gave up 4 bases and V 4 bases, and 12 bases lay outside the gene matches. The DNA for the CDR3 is TGTGCCAGCAGTTACTCAGCGGGAGTGGCTTCGTACGAGCAGTACTTC. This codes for CASSYSAGVASYEQYF.

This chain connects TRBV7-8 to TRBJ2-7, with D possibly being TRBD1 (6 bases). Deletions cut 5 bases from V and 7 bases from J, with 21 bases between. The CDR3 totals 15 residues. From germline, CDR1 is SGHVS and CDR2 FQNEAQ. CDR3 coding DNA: TGTGCCAGCAGCAAGTACAGGGCCCGAGAGGGTGAGCAGTACTTC. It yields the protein CASSKYRAREGEQYF.

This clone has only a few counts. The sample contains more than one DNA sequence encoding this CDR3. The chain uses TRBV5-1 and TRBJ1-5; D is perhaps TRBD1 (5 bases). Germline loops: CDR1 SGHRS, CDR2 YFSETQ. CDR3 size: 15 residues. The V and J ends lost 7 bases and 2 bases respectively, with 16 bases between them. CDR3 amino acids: CASSRGVGGNQPQHF. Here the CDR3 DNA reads TGCGCCAGCTCGCGGGGGGTTGGGGGCAATCAGCCCCAGCATTTT.